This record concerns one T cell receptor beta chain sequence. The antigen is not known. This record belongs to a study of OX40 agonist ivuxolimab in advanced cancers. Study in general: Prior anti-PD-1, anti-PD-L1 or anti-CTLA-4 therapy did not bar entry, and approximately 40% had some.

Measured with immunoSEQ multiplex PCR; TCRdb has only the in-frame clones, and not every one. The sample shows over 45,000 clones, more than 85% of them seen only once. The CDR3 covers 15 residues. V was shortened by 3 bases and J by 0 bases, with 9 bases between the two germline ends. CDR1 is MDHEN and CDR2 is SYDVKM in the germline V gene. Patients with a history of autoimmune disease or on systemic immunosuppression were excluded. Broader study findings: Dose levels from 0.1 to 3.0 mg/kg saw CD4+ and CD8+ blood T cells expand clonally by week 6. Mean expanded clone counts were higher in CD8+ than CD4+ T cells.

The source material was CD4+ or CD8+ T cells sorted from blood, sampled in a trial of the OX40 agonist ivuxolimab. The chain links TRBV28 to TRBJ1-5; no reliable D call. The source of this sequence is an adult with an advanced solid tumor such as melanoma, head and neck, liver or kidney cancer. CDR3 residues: CASSFGKYSNQPQHF. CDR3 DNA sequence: TGTGCCAGCAGTTTTGGGAAGTATAGCAATCAGCCCCAGCATTTT.